The rows below give T cell receptor beta chains drawn from one sample of a study of regulatory T cells in long-lasting Graves disease. Each CDR3 protein gets one entry after TCRdb re-called the multiplex PCR reads with MiXCR. Of 400,000 to 500,000 distinct CDR3 sequences in the sample, approximately 22% were seen once. The source was peripheral blood mononuclear cells (PBMCs), collected when the disease was refractory, from a patient treated with antithyroid drugs. The receptor source for this set is a female donor with Graves disease. CDR3s include the opening cysteine and the closing phenylalanine or tryptophan. The D gene is left open where the match is weak. Part of the rows lack a size; the others show once, few, many or a class for expanded clones.

cdr3_aa cdr3_nt clone_size v_call cdr3_length j_call d_call
CSARGERSTNEKLFF TGCAGTGCTAGAGGGGAACGTTCAACTAATGAAAAACTGTTTTTT many TRBV20-1 15 TRBJ1-4 .
CASIRVGETQYF TGTGCCAGCATTCGGGTTGGGGAGACCCAGTACTTC many TRBV2 12 TRBJ2-5 .
CASSLLWGRAGYEQYF TGCGCCAGCAGCTTATTGTGGGGGAGGGCCGGTTACGAGCAGTACTTC . TRBV5-1 16 TRBJ2-7 TRBD2
CASSPTGFGYTF TGTGCCAGCAGTCCGACAGGTTTCGGCTACACCTTC many TRBV12-3/TRBV12-4 12 TRBJ1-2 .
CASSRDRDTDTQYF TGTGCCAGCAGCCGAGACAGGGACACAGATACGCAGTATTTT . TRBV7-9 14 TRBJ2-3 TRBD1
CGAREWEEKLFF TGCGGTGCTAGAGAGTGGGAAGAAAAACTGTTTTTT . TRBV20-1 12 TRBJ1-4 .
CASSFNQDATNEKLFF TGTGCCAGCAGTTTTAATCAGGATGCAACTAATGAAAAACTGTTTTTT many TRBV27 16 TRBJ1-4 .
CASTRTSSGNTIYF TGTGCCAGCACGCGTACCAGCTCTGGAAACACCATATATTTT many TRBV2 14 TRBJ1-3 .
CAWRETAGAYEQYF TGTGCCTGGAGGGAGACGGCGGGAGCCTACGAGCAGTACTTC . TRBV30 14 TRBJ2-7 TRBD2
CSVEERVTSVEFF TGCAGCGTTGAAGAACGGGTAACTAGCGTGGAGTTCTTC . TRBV29-1 13 TRBJ2-1 TRBD2
CATSRGGTESNQPQHF TGTGCCACCAGCAGAGGTGGGACAGAAAGCAATCAGCCCCAGCATTTT . TRBV15 16 TRBJ1-5 TRBD1
CASSPTGVVTNEKLFF TGTGCCAGCAGTCCGACAGGGGTCGTCACTAATGAAAAACTGTTTTTT many TRBV28 16 TRBJ1-4 TRBD1
CASVGDRGYGYTF TGTGCCTCTGTGGGGGACAGGGGCTATGGCTACACCTTC many TRBV28 13 TRBJ1-2 TRBD1
CASSPPRQMNTEAFF TGTGCCAGCAGTCCCCCCCGGCAGATGAACACTGAAGCTTTCTTT many TRBV28 15 TRBJ1-1 .
CASSVGVGYTF TGTGCCAGCAGTGTCGGGGTTGGCTACACCTTC many TRBV2 11 TRBJ1-2 .
CATSDPGTGMHF TGTGCCACCAGTGATCCTGGGACAGGCATGCATTTT . TRBV24-1 12 TRBJ1-3 TRBD1
CASSYWTGGAPGVLTF TGTGCCAGCAGTTACTGGACAGGGGGCGCGCCTGGCGTCCTGACTTTC many TRBV6-5 16 TRBJ2-6 TRBD1
CASSLESGQYETQYF TGTGCCAGCAGCTTAGAATCGGGACAATATGAGACCCAGTACTTC many TRBV7-9 15 TRBJ2-5 .
CASTTIGGAAEAFF TGTGCCAGCACCACCATAGGGGGCGCAGCTGAAGCTTTCTTT many TRBV28 14 TRBJ1-1 TRBD1
CASSQDLAGGIYEQYF TGTGCCAGCAGCCAAGATTTAGCGGGGGGGATCTACGAGCAGTACTTC . TRBV4-2 16 TRBJ2-7 TRBD2
CASSPRLNYGYTF TGTGCCAGCTCACCACGCCTAAACTATGGCTACACCTTC many TRBV18 13 TRBJ1-2 .
CASSSVDTDSYEQYF TGTGCCAGCAGTTCTGTGGACACAGACTCCTACGAGCAGTACTTC many TRBV6-2/TRBV6-3 15 TRBJ2-7 .
CASSRDLATNEKLFF TGTGCCAGCAGCAGAGACCTTGCAACTAATGAAAAACTGTTTTTT few TRBV7-9 15 TRBJ1-4 .
CASSEAVAGAGNQPQHF TGTGCCAGCAGTGAAGCCGTGGCAGGGGCAGGGAATCAGCCCCAGCATTTT many TRBV6-1 17 TRBJ1-5 .
CASSLDLGQNPFGYTF TGTGCCAGCAGTTTAGACTTGGGACAGAACCCTTTTGGCTACACCTTC many TRBV28 16 TRBJ1-2 TRBD1
CASSQDAVYEQYF TGTGCCAGCAGCCAAGATGCGGTCTACGAGCAGTACTTC once TRBV14 13 TRBJ2-7 .
CASTHLGAGRETQYF TGTGCCAGCACCCATCTGGGGGCCGGCCGAGAGACCCAGTACTTC many TRBV28 15 TRBJ2-5 .
CSVGSSGRVYEQYF TGCAGCGTTGGATCTAGCGGGAGGGTCTACGAGCAGTACTTC many TRBV29-1 14 TRBJ2-7 TRBD2
CASSRPTRGRTGELFF TGTGCCAGCAGCAGACCTACTAGAGGTCGGACCGGGGAGCTGTTTTTT few TRBV9 16 TRBJ2-2 .
CASSPETVNEKLFF TGTGCCAGTAGTCCCGAGACGGTCAATGAAAAACTGTTTTTT . TRBV19 14 TRBJ1-4 .
CATGQGNEQFF TGTGCCACCGGACAGGGGAATGAGCAGTTCTTC . TRBV12-3/TRBV12-4 11 TRBJ2-1 TRBD1
CASSESPRAGGKTQYF TGTGCCAGCAGCGAGTCCCCCCGAGCGGGAGGGAAGACCCAGTACTTC few TRBV9 16 TRBJ2-5 TRBD2
CASSSTGTSGGSYEQYF TGTGCCAGCAGCTCCACCGGGACTAGCGGGGGATCCTACGAGCAGTACTTC . TRBV7-9 17 TRBJ2-7 TRBD2
CAWKQAADTQYF TGTGCCTGGAAACAGGCGGCAGATACGCAGTATTTT few TRBV30 12 TRBJ2-3 .
CSALPSGVGQFF TGCAGCGCCCTACCCTCAGGGGTCGGGCAGTTCTTC . TRBV29-1 12 TRBJ2-1 .
CATDALGEGRETQYF TGTGCCACCGATGCTTTGGGGGAGGGCCGGGAGACCCAGTACTTC . TRBV15 15 TRBJ2-5 TRBD2
CASSHHTVAKNIQYF TGTGCCAGCAGTCACCACACCGTAGCCAAAAACATTCAGTACTTC . TRBV6-1 15 TRBJ2-4 .
CASSPRLAGGPPYEQYF TGTGCCAGCAGCCCCAGACTAGCGGGAGGGCCACCATACGAGCAGTACTTC many TRBV28 17 TRBJ2-7 TRBD2
CASSMGEYGYF TGTGCCAGTAGTATGGGGGAGTACGGGTACTTC few TRBV19 11 TRBJ2-4 .
CASSLYPQGLNSPLHF TGTGCCAGCAGTTTATACCCACAGGGGCTTAATTCACCCCTCCACTTT . TRBV27 16 TRBJ1-6 TRBD1
CSALDRGRFAEAFF TGCAGTGCCCTGGACAGGGGGCGATTTGCTGAAGCTTTCTTT many TRBV20-1 14 TRBJ1-1 TRBD1
CASSLAAHRDRFYEQYF TGTGCCAGCAGCTTAGCGGCGCACCGGGACAGGTTTTACGAGCAGTACTTC . TRBV11-2 17 TRBJ2-7 TRBD1
CASSRERYEQFF TGTGCCAGCAGCCGGGAGAGGTACGAGCAGTTCTTC few TRBV5-4 12 TRBJ2-1 .
CASSPFSASTDTQYF TGTGCCAGCAGTCCCTTCAGCGCAAGCACAGATACGCAGTATTTT . TRBV12-3/TRBV12-4 15 TRBJ2-3 .
CASGLGGNPDTQYF TGTGCCAGCGGTTTAGGGGGCAATCCAGATACGCAGTATTTT few TRBV28 14 TRBJ2-3 TRBD1